These 26 T cell receptor beta chains share one sample of origin, sequenced in a study of molecular identifiers for immune sequencing clone quantification (dated by TCRdb to 2017 to 2018). Receptor libraries were prepared by PCR. This sample was sequenced with an Illumina HiSeq 4000. TCRdb trimmed the raw reads at Q25, called clones with MiXCR and kept productive beta chains. Identical CDR3 proteins give one entry, which carries the most common genes and DNA. The sample table contains 250,000 to 350,000 distinct CDR3 sequences; only one count was recorded for about 21% of them. The ten largest make up under 0.95% of the sample. Sequenced material: naive CD8+ T cells from blood, with Jurkat cell RNA spiked in. This specimen's cell subset or site label, per the study, means: FACS-sorted CD8+CD4-CCR7+CD45RA+ naive T cells. Source of these receptors: a human donor in good health. Some libraries in this study had Jurkat cell RNA spiked in.

This clonotype was seen ten or more times. The chain joins TRBV4-1 to TRBJ1-1, with D maybe TRBD1 (5 bases). V was trimmed by 1 base and J by 5 bases, leaving 8 bases between them. The CDR3 consists of 13 residues. Germline assignment: CDR1 MGHRA and CDR2 YSYEKL. In DNA, the CDR3 is TGCGCCAGCAGCCAAGGACAGTTTACTGAAGCTTTCTTT. It codes for CASSQGQFTEAFF.

In this sample, this clonotype turned up many times. The chain is built from TRBV6-5 and TRBJ1-2; D may be TRBD1 (5 bases). CDR1 is MNHEY and CDR2 is SVGAGI in the germline V gene. Deletions cut 6 bases from V and 4 bases from J, with 9 bases between. The CDR3 is made up of 12 amino acids. CDR3 in amino acids: CASSYDSYGYTF. DNA for the CDR3: TGTGCCAGCAGCTACGACAGCTATGGCTACACCTTC.

This clonotype occurred many times. This chain uses TRBV7-3 with TRBJ2-5; D possibly matches TRBD1 or TRBD2 (5 bases each). Between the trimmed V and J ends, which lost 4 bases and 5 bases, there was a span of 14 bases. The germline CDR1 and CDR2 sequences are SGHTA and FQGTGA. The CDR3 length is 14 residues. CDR3 nucleotides: TGTGCCAGCAGCTCCGCCGGGGCCCAGGAGACCCAGTACTTC. Its translation is CASSSAGAQETQYF.

Remarks on this clonotype: With a much larger clone just one base away, this may be a read error. The genes are TRBV19 and TRBJ2-5, with 8 bases aligning to TRBD1. The CDR3 covers 15 residues. The germline gives CDR1 LNHDA, CDR2 SQIVND (reference sequence). Trimming took 5 bases from V and 5 from J; bases not matched to a gene: 10. This CDR3 reads CASSFPGGLRETQYF. In DNA form, the CDR3 reads TGTGCCAGTAGTTTCCCAGGGGGCCTACGGGAGACCCAGTACTTC.

The chain links TRBV18 to TRBJ2-3; 8 positions match TRBD2. V lost 2 bases and J lost 6; bases outside the gene matches: 7. In germline, CDR1 is KGHSH, CDR2 LQKENI. This CDR3 is built from 15 residues. The CDR3 nucleotides read TGTGCCAGCTCACCATCGGGGGGGCTGGGCGATACGCAGTATTTT. Amino acids: CASSPSGGLGDTQYF.

Comments on this clonotype: This may be a read error: a much more frequent sequence differs by one nucleotide. The CDR3 does not close with the conserved phenylalanine or tryptophan, likely indicating a read error. The CDR3 sequence: CASSQEGGQEYEQYL. The CDR3 nucleotides read TGCGCCAGCAGCCAAGAAGGGGGACAGGAGTACGAGCAGTACTTA. The genes are TRBV4-3 and TRBJ2-7, with 8 bases fitting TRBD1. Germline assignment: CDR1 LGHNA and CDR2 YSLEER. The V segment lost 0 bases and the J segment 4 bases; nucleotides outside the gene matches: 5. CDR3 length: 15 residues.

This clonotype has ten or more counts. The chain links TRBV5-4 to TRBJ2-3; the D is unclear. This CDR3 has 12 amino acids. Looked up from germline, CDR1 is SGHNT and CDR2 is YYREEE (reference sequence). V dropped 0 bases and J dropped 6 bases, with 5 bases sitting between them. The CDR3 DNA reads as TGTGCCAGCAGCTTGGAGTTTGATACGCAGTATTTT. Amino acids: CASSLEFDTQYF. Complete variable domain (other parts from reference TRBV5-4 and TRBJ2-3): ETGVTQSPTHLIKTRGQQVTLRCSSQSGHNTVSWYQQALGQGPQFIFQYYREEENGRGNFPPRFSGLQFPNYSSELNVNALELDDSALYLCASSLEFDTQYFGPGTRLTVL.

In this sample, this clonotype turned up many times. V is TRBV30 and J is TRBJ2-7; D not certain. The CDR3 extends over 12 amino acids. Germline lookup yields CDR1 GTSNPN and CDR2 SVGIG (reference sequence). Deletions cut 4 bases from V and 2 bases from J, with 9 bases between. The CDR3 here is CAWTGGAYEQYF. The CDR3 nucleotides read TGTGCCTGGACAGGCGGAGCCTACGAGCAGTACTTC.

A note on this clonotype: A read error may be the cause here, since a much bigger clone is one base away. The V and J genes are TRBV10-3 and TRBJ1-1, with 8 bases matching TRBD1. CDR1 is ENHRY, CDR2 SYGVKD, per germline. There are 13 residues in the CDR3. V lost 8 bases, J lost 3 bases, and 5 bases stayed unmatched. The CDR3 DNA is TGTGCCATCGGAGCGACAGGGGACACTGAAGCTTTCTTT. Translation: CAIGATGDTEAFF.

This clonotype was detected many times. The rearrangement links TRBV20-1 to TRBJ2-1, with 7 bases lining up with TRBD1. After removal of 0 bases from V and 7 bases from J, the junction contained 9 bases not matched to a gene. Per germline, CDR1 DFQATT and CDR2 SNEGSKA (reference sequence). The CDR3 loop spans 15 amino acids. CDR3 sequence: CSARDVGQYKNEQFF. As DNA, the CDR3 is TGCAGTGCTAGAGATGTGGGACAGTACAAGAATGAGCAGTTCTTC.

This clonotype turned up a few times. The genes are TRBV18 and TRBJ1-1; TRBD1 aligns across 12 bases. The trim removed 0 bases at V and 1 base at J, leaving 6 bases unmatched. CDR1 is KGHSH and CDR2 is LQKENI in the germline V gene. The length of the CDR3 is 18 residues. The CDR3 DNA is TGTGCCAGCTCACCACCGGCTGGGACAGGGGGCGAGAACACTGAAGCTTTCTTT. Translating gives CASSPPAGTGGENTEAFF.

This clonotype has ten or more counts. This sequence joins TRBV24-1 and TRBJ1-2; tentative D call: TRBD1 (5 bases). The germline V and J ends were trimmed by 7 bases and 4 bases, with 15 bases remaining between them. The CDR3 length is 14 residues. Germline CDR1 KGHDR, CDR2 SFDVKD. In DNA form, the CDR3 reads TGTGCCACCAGCCTCGGGGCGCAGAGCTATGGCTACACCTTC. It translates to CATSLGAQSYGYTF.

This clonotype has a count of ten or more. The chain combines TRBV4-2 with TRBJ1-1, with 8 nucleotides matching TRBD1. CDR3 length: 15 residues. Germline V CDR1 and CDR2: LGHNA, YNFKEQ. Germline trimming cut 0 bases from V and 2 bases from J; bases unmatched to any gene: 2. The CDR3 spells CASSQDSGGNTEAFF. CDR3 nucleotides: TGTGCCAGCAGCCAAGATTCAGGGGGCAACACTGAAGCTTTCTTT.

This clonotype was seen ten or more times. V and J are TRBV7-2 and TRBJ2-3; 11 nucleotides match TRBD2. The CDR3 covers 18 residues. V lost 2 bases and J lost 3; bases outside the gene matches: 10. From germline, CDR1 is SGHTA and CDR2 FQGNSA. CDR3 loop: CASSLIPGTSGFTDTQYF. Here the CDR3 DNA reads TGTGCCAGCAGCTTAATCCCCGGGACTAGCGGATTTACAGATACGCAGTATTTT.

This clonotype was seen at least ten times. The chain combines TRBV28 with TRBJ2-3; D might be TRBD2 (6 bases). The CDR3 is 16 residues long. Germline CDR1 and CDR2: MDHEN and SYDVKM. V was cut by 4 bases and J by 0 bases, with 14 bases left in between. CDR3 in amino acids: CASSSNLAKSTDTQYF. CDR3 DNA: TGTGCCAGCAGTTCCAATCTAGCGAAAAGCACAGATACGCAGTATTTT.

This clonotype has at least ten counts. The chain has TRBV12-3 or TRBV12-4 and TRBJ2-1; TRBD2 matches 10 bases. This CDR3 has 15 residues. Unmatched junction bases numbered 6, after V lost 3 bases and J lost 7 bases. CDR3 bases: TGTGCCAGCAGTTTGGCGCTAGCGGGGGTGAATGAGCAGTTCTTC. The encoded protein is CASSLALAGVNEQFF.

This clonotype was observed at least ten times. The V gene is TRBV12-3 or TRBV12-4, the J gene TRBJ2-1; unclear D gene. The CDR3 extends over 14 amino acids. The V and J ends lost 1 base and 3 bases respectively, with 7 bases between them. The chain's CDR3 is CASSLGQDYNEQFF. CDR3 coding DNA: TGTGCCAGCAGTTTAGGGCAGGACTACAATGAGCAGTTCTTC.

Note on this clonotype: Possible read error: a much larger clone is one base away. V and J are TRBV12-3 or TRBV12-4 and TRBJ2-3; no definite D call. The CDR3 contains 14 residues. V was trimmed by 6 bases and J by 2 bases, leaving 12 bases between them. The CDR3 spells CASSPVPPTDTQYF. As DNA, the CDR3 is TGTGCCAGCAGCCCCGTACCGCCCACAGATACGCAGTATTTT.

This clonotype showed up many times. The V gene is TRBV5-4, the J gene TRBJ2-2; D uncertain. The germline CDR1 and CDR2 sequences are SGHNT and YYREEE (reference sequence). The CDR3 runs 16 residues. V was clipped by 0 bases and J by 1 base, with 10 bases between them. The CDR3 sequence is CASSLEGGLNTGELFF. In DNA form, the CDR3 reads TGTGCCAGCAGCTTGGAAGGTGGCTTGAACACCGGGGAGCTGTTTTTT.

This clonotype was recorded many times. The chain links TRBV28 to TRBJ2-1; D is ambiguous. V gave up 2 bases and J gave up 2 bases, with 16 bases separating them. The CDR3 extends over 17 amino acids. Germline CDR1 reads MDHEN; CDR2 reads SYDVKM. As DNA, the CDR3 is TGTGCCAGCAGTTTACGCCTGGTCCCCGATCCCTACAATGAGCAGTTCTTC. Translated, it gives CASSLRLVPDPYNEQFF.

This clonotype was observed many times. This chain uses TRBV2 with TRBJ2-7; D gene unclear. The germline V and J ends were trimmed by 2 bases and 2 bases, with 10 bases remaining between them. The CDR3 has 14 residues. Germline V gene lookup returns CDR1 SNHLY and CDR2 FYNNEI. This chain's CDR3 is CASSETGGAYEQYF. CDR3 in DNA: TGTGCCAGCAGTGAAACTGGCGGAGCCTACGAGCAGTACTTC.

There are many counts of this clonotype. The chain is built from TRBV7-9 and TRBJ2-3; 9 nucleotides line up with TRBD2. CDR3 length equals 17 residues. CDR1 and CDR2 from the germline V gene are SEHNR and FQNEAQ (reference sequence). V was pared by 7 bases and J by 2 bases, with 13 bases of the junction left unmatched. The CDR3 sequence: CASTHLTSGWITDTQYF. As DNA, the CDR3 is TGTGCCAGCACCCATTTAACTAGCGGGTGGATCACAGATACGCAGTATTTT.

This clonotype was seen repeatedly, ten times or more. V usage is TRBV19 and J usage is TRBJ2-7; possibly TRBD2 for D (7 bases). This CDR3 is 17 amino acids long. V shed 0 bases and J shed 2 bases, with 17 bases lying between them. Germline loops: CDR1 LNHDA, CDR2 SQIVND (reference sequence). In DNA form, the CDR3 reads TGTGCCAGTAGTATAGATCACGGCGGCGGGGGCCCCTACGAGCAGTACTTC. Translating it yields CASSIDHGGGGPYEQYF.

About this clonotype: Given a much more abundant clone one base away, this may be a read error. The chain combines TRBV28 with TRBJ1-1; D is uncertain. The CDR3 covers 19 residues. Trimming took 3 bases from V and 4 from J, leaving 27 bases between them. Germline CDR1 is MDHEN and CDR2 is SYDVKM. Here the CDR3 reads CASSFFDHPRKALSTEAFF. The CDR3 DNA sequence: TGTGCCAGCAGTTTCTTTGACCACCCCCGAAAGGCCTTGAGCACTGAAGCTTTCTTT.

This clonotype was picked up a small number of times. V is TRBV4-1 and J is TRBJ2-7; a weak D match, TRBD2 (6 bases). This CDR3 is 15 amino acids long. Per the germline V gene, CDR1 is MGHRA and CDR2 is YSYEKL. V was cut by 0 bases and J by 2 bases, with 11 bases left in between. The CDR3 loop reads CASSQELGGTYEQYF. CDR3 DNA: TGCGCCAGCAGCCAAGAACTCGGGGGTACCTACGAGCAGTACTTC.

The genes are TRBV4-1 and TRBJ2-1; 12 bases are a match to TRBD2. The CDR3 loop spans 16 amino acids. Losses at the gene ends were 3 bases for V and 6 bases for J; bases not matched to a gene: 6. The germline gives CDR1 MGHRA, CDR2 YSYEKL. CDR3 protein: CASSQKLAGGTNEQFF. DNA for the CDR3: TGCGCCAGCAGCCAGAAACTAGCGGGGGGAACCAATGAGCAGTTCTTC.